These 32 T cell receptor beta chains were all obtained from the same sample, sequenced in a study of PD-1 blockade in classical Hodgkin lymphoma. Relapses following autologous stem cell transplantation were seen in all patients, with brentuximab vedotin exposure varying. Assay: immunoSEQ multiplex PCR; the TCRdb copy retains only in-frame clones and omits some. The profile shows roughly 150,000 clones, approximately 80% of them singletons. The specimen was peripheral blood mononuclear cells (PBMCs), collected before the second cycle of nivolumab. These receptor sequences come from a human donor with classical Hodgkin lymphoma.

The rearrangement joins TRBV6-6 to TRBJ2-7; 10 positions agree with TRBD1. The trim removed 6 bases at V and 6 bases at J, leaving 5 bases unmatched. The CDR3 length is 13 residues. Looked up from germline, CDR1 is MNHNY and CDR2 is SVGAGI (reference sequence). In DNA form, the CDR3 reads TGTGCCAGCAGCCGCGGACAGGGGGGCGAGCAGTACTTC. This translates into CASSRGQGGEQYF.

The chain combines TRBV6-6 with TRBJ1-1, with a tentative D call TRBD1 (6 bases). V shed 11 bases and J shed 6 bases, with 13 bases lying between them. Germline CDR1 MNHNY, CDR2 SVGAGI (reference sequence). This CDR3 contains 11 residues. The CDR3 here is CASKGGSEAFF. In DNA, the CDR3 is TGTGCCTCCAAAGGGGGTTCTGAAGCTTTCTTT.

The rearrangement links TRBV11-1 to TRBJ2-2; D call uncertain. V lost 0 bases and J lost 7, with 6 bases in between. In germline, CDR1 is SGHAT, CDR2 FQDESV (reference sequence). The CDR3 length is 13 residues. The chain's CDR3 is CASSLARIGELFF. The CDR3 region has the DNA TGTGCCAGCAGCTTAGCCAGGATCGGGGAGCTGTTTTTT.

This clone was counted between two and nine times. The chain joins TRBV7-2 to TRBJ2-5, with 8 nucleotides matching TRBD2. The V gene's germline CDR1 is SGHTA and CDR2 FQGNSA. The CDR3 is 15 residues long. The V segment lost 0 bases and the J segment 4 bases; nucleotides outside the gene matches: 4. The CDR3 loop reads CASSLAIAGGETQYF. The CDR3 region has the DNA TGTGCCAGCAGCTTAGCGATCGCGGGAGGAGAGACCCAGTACTTC.

V and J are TRBV30 and TRBJ1-5, with 8 nucleotides matching TRBD1. Germline V CDR1 and CDR2: GTSNPN, SVGIG (reference sequence). The V gene end was trimmed by 5 bases and the J gene end by 5 bases; junction bases not matched to a gene: 8. This CDR3 is 14 amino acids long. As DNA, the CDR3 is TGTGCCTGGGCGCAGAAACAGGGGGATCAGCCCCAGCATTTT. Translating it yields CAWAQKQGDQPQHF.

The chain recombines TRBV4-1 with TRBJ1-3; 7 positions match TRBD1. With V trimmed by 0 bases and J by 2 bases, 1 base remained unmatched. Germline V gene sequence: CDR1 MGHRA, CDR2 YSYEKL. The CDR3 extends over 15 amino acids. DNA of the CDR3: TGCGCCAGCAGCCAAGATACAGGGGCTGGAAACACCATATATTTT. Translation gives CASSQDTGAGNTIYF.

The CDR3 reads CASSLGGGPYNEQFF. The CDR3 DNA reads TGTGCCAGCAGCTTAGGCGGGGGCCCTTACAATGAGCAGTTCTTC. The chain carries TRBV7-8 and TRBJ2-1, with a possible D match to TRBD2 (7 bases). Looked up from germline, CDR1 is SGHVS and CDR2 is FQNEAQ. Trimming took 1 base from V and 4 from J, leaving 11 bases between them. CDR3 length: 15 amino acids.

J is TRBJ2-5 and V is TRBV18, with D unresolved. Trimming took off 4 bases at V and 1 base at J, with 19 bases between the two ends. The germline CDR1 and CDR2 sequences are KGHSH and LQKENI. There are 17 residues in the CDR3. The CDR3 spells CASSRNGHGGRQETQYF. CDR3 sequence (DNA): TGTGCCAGCTCACGGAACGGCCATGGCGGACGCCAAGAGACCCAGTACTTC.

This chain links TRBV18 with TRBJ2-1; tentatively, D is TRBD2 (5 bases). This CDR3 is 18 amino acids long. The germline CDR1 and CDR2 sequences are KGHSH and LQKENI. Trimming shortened V by 3 bases and J by 3 bases, and 21 bases separated the two germline ends. The DNA for the CDR3 is TGTGCCAGCTCACCGCCCCAGATTCCGGGATACTACTACAATGAGCAGTTCTTC. This sequence encodes CASSPPQIPGYYYNEQFF.

This clone was recorded once. The chain employs TRBV6-6 and TRBJ1-1; D may be TRBD1 (5 bases). Trimming shortened V by 7 bases and J by 4 bases, and 16 bases separated the two germline ends. CDR1 and CDR2 from the germline V gene are MNHNY and SVGAGI (reference sequence). The length of the CDR3 is 14 residues. CDR3 nucleotides: TGTGCCAGCACTGCAAGGGGAGGTCGCACTGAAGCTTTCTTT. It yields the protein CASTARGGRTEAFF.

The chain uses TRBV11-3 and TRBJ1-1; D perhaps matches TRBD1 (5 bases). Germline V gene lookup returns CDR1 SGHNT and CDR2 YENEEA. The CDR3 spans 13 residues. The V gene lost 3 bases and the J gene lost 3 bases, with 8 bases spanning the gap. Here the CDR3 DNA reads TGTGCCAGCAGCTTGGGACCTGACACTGAAGCTTTCTTT. It codes for CASSLGPDTEAFF.

The chain is built from TRBV27 and TRBJ2-2; 15 bases align to TRBD2. CDR1 is MNHEY and CDR2 is SMNVEV in the germline V gene (reference sequence). The CDR3 spans 19 residues. The V and J ends lost 5 bases and 3 bases, in that order; junction bases with no gene match: 10. The CDR3 protein is CASSPGTSGRHHYTGELFF. For the CDR3, the DNA is TGTGCCAGCAGTCCCGGGACTAGCGGGAGGCATCATTACACCGGGGAGCTGTTTTTT.

The V gene is TRBV7-2, the J gene TRBJ2-7; D is undetermined. Trimming took off 3 bases at V and 3 bases at J, with 9 bases between the two ends. Per the germline V gene, CDR1 is SGHTA and CDR2 is FQGNSA. The CDR3 is made up of 13 amino acids. CDR3 residues: CASSLQNYYEQYF. The CDR3, as DNA: TGTGCCAGCAGCTTGCAGAATTACTACGAGCAGTACTTC.

This clone was seen a handful of times. The chain employs TRBV5-8 and TRBJ2-2; 8 bases line up with TRBD1. Germline V gene data show CDR1 as SGHTS and CDR2 as YDEGEE. J gave up 5 bases and V 2 bases, and 8 bases lay outside the gene matches. The CDR3 covers 16 residues. In DNA, the CDR3 is TGTGCCAGCAGCTTCTCGACAGGGGCGAGGACCGGGGAGCTGTTTTTT. Amino acids: CASSFSTGARTGELFF.

V and J are TRBV6-1 and TRBJ1-5; the D is unclear. The germline gives CDR1 MNHNS, CDR2 SASEGT. The CDR3 has 15 residues. Deletions cut 4 bases from V and 2 bases from J, with 12 bases between. In nucleotides, the CDR3 is TGTGCCAGCAGTGTCGGCAGACCGGGCAATCAGCCCCAGCATTTT. Translating it yields CASSVGRPGNQPQHF.

This chain joins TRBV10-3 and TRBJ1-6; 7 bases match TRBD1. This CDR3 is 15 amino acids long. Germline values: CDR1 ENHRY, CDR2 SYGVKD. The V and J ends lost 10 bases and 7 bases, in that order; junction bases with no gene match: 13. The CDR3 reads CASRATGFGNSPLHF. In nucleotides, the CDR3 is TGTGCCAGCAGGGCGACAGGGTTTGGGAATTCACCCCTCCACTTT.

The count of this clone is one. The gene calls are TRBV28 and TRBJ2-7; tentative D call: TRBD2 (6 bases). CDR3 length: 13 residues. Deletions cut 3 bases from V and 2 bases from J, with 8 bases between. Germline assignment: CDR1 MDHEN and CDR2 SYDVKM. CDR3 sequence: CASSLTRPYEQYF. CDR3 DNA sequence: TGTGCCAGCAGTTTGACTAGACCCTACGAGCAGTACTTC.

This rearrangement joins TRBV2 to TRBJ2-2; TRBD1 is a possible D gene (6 bases). CDR3 length: 16 residues. From germline, CDR1 is SNHLY and CDR2 FYNNEI. Trimming took off 4 bases at V and 4 bases at J, with 16 bases between the two ends. The CDR3 sequence is CASSAGRGRGTGELFF. The CDR3 DNA reads TGTGCCAGCAGTGCAGGACGAGGCAGGGGCACCGGGGAGCTGTTTTTT.

The chain carries TRBV5-6 and TRBJ2-3; tentative D call: TRBD1 (5 bases). From germline, CDR1 is SGHDT and CDR2 YYEEEE. This CDR3 region has 15 residues. V was pared by 7 bases and J by 7 bases, with 22 bases between. The CDR3 nucleotides are TGTGCCAGCCTAGTGTGGGGCACTTTAATAAATACGCAGTATTTT. Amino acids: CASLVWGTLINTQYF.

The V gene is TRBV15, the J gene TRBJ1-2; TRBD1 matches 8 bases. The CDR3 sequence is 15 residues long. CDR1 LNHNV and CDR2 YYDKDF come from the germline V gene (reference sequence). Losses at the gene ends were 6 bases for V and 5 bases for J; bases not matched to a gene: 11. The CDR3 DNA reads TGTGCCACCAGACACGGGGACAGGCAATTTTATGGCTACACCTTC. Translating gives CATRHGDRQFYGYTF.

The rearrangement links TRBV7-9 to TRBJ1-4; D is unclear. Germline V lookup: CDR1 SEHNR, CDR2 FQNEAQ (reference sequence). The CDR3 covers 15 residues. V dropped 5 bases and J dropped 8 bases, with 18 bases sitting between them. CDR3 nucleotides: TGTGCCAGCAGCGTACACAGCTCCGGAAGGGAAAAACTGTTTTTT. Its protein product is CASSVHSSGREKLFF.

This chain uses TRBV5-8 with TRBJ2-1, with D tentatively TRBD2 (5 bases). Germline lookup yields CDR1 SGHTS and CDR2 YDEGEE. Trimming removed 2 bases at V and 8 bases at J, with 11 bases between. CDR3 size: 13 residues. The CDR3 DNA sequence: TGTGCCAGCAGCTTCTCCGGGGTGGATGAGCAGTTCTTC. Translating gives CASSFSGVDEQFF.

J is TRBJ2-3 and V is TRBV7-3; possibly TRBD1 for D (6 bases). The CDR3 runs 15 residues. Per the germline V gene, CDR1 is SGHTA and CDR2 is FQGTGA. With 5 bases removed from V and 1 base from J, the gap between germline ends came to 13 bases. The CDR3 nucleotides read TGTGCCAGCAGCCTTAACAGGGCGGGCACAGATACGCAGTATTTT. It translates to CASSLNRAGTDTQYF.

This chain joins TRBV11-3 and TRBJ2-6, with 9 bases fitting TRBD1. CDR3 length: 18 residues. Looked up from germline, CDR1 is SGHNT and CDR2 is YENEEA. V was clipped by 7 bases and J by 0 bases; unmatched bases: 10. CDR3 in DNA: TGTGCCAGCAACCATCCGGGACAGGGATTCTCTGGGGCCAACGTCCTGACTTTC. Protein sequence: CASNHPGQGFSGANVLTF.

This clone has only a few counts. The chain recombines TRBV19 with TRBJ1-2, with 8 bases lining up with TRBD1. V lost 3 bases to trimming and J lost 6 bases; unmatched junction nucleotides: 3. The CDR3 has 13 amino acids. CDR1 and CDR2 (germline): LNHDA, SQIVND (reference sequence). The CDR3 DNA follows: TGTGCCAGTAGTATCGGACAGGGCCATGGCTACACCTTC. It codes for CASSIGQGHGYTF.

This chain links TRBV9 with TRBJ2-1; D possibly corresponds to TRBD2 (5 bases). The CDR3 loop spans 18 amino acids. Germline V gives CDR1 SGDLS, CDR2 YYNGEE. The V and J ends lost 6 bases and 4 bases respectively, with 26 bases between them. The CDR3 sequence is CASTKTAILAISYNEQFF. The DNA of the CDR3 is TGTGCCAGCACCAAGACCGCCATCCTAGCTATCTCGTACAATGAGCAGTTCTTC.

The chain recombines TRBV7-3 with TRBJ1-4; 7 bases are a match to TRBD1. The length of the CDR3 is 13 residues. Trimming at V came to 8 bases and at J to 6 bases, leaving 6 bases not matched to a gene. Germline V gene sequence: CDR1 SGHTA, CDR2 FQGTGA. CDR3: CASSPGQHEKLFF. CDR3 bases: TGTGCCAGCTCCCCGGGACAGCATGAAAAACTGTTTTTT.

The V and J genes are TRBV28 and TRBJ1-4, with a possible D match to TRBD1 (5 bases). The CDR3 is 15 residues long. Germline assignment: CDR1 MDHEN and CDR2 SYDVKM. Trimming removed 5 bases from V and 8 bases from J, with 18 bases in between. CDR3 protein: CASSPSWRGNEKLFF. CDR3 coding DNA: TGTGCCAGCAGTCCCTCGTGGAGGGGTAACGAAAAACTGTTTTTT.

This clone was recorded once. This rearrangement joins TRBV2 to TRBJ1-5; D is unresolved. CDR3 length equals 14 residues. CDR1 and CDR2 from the germline V gene are SNHLY and FYNNEI. Trimming removed 7 bases at V and 7 bases at J, with 17 bases between. The CDR3 DNA reads TGTGCCAGCACCCAGGTCCGGAGTGAGCAGCCCCAGCATTTT. It is translated as CASTQVRSEQPQHF.

The rearrangement uses TRBV7-2 and TRBJ1-4; 7 bases are shared with TRBD1. The germline V gene has CDR1 SGHTA and CDR2 FQGNSA. The trim removed 7 bases at V and 6 bases at J, leaving 8 bases unmatched. The CDR3 sequence is 14 residues long. CDR3 region: CASTTTGADEKLFF. Written as DNA, the CDR3 is TGTGCCAGCACCACTACAGGGGCGGATGAAAAACTGTTTTTT.

The chain carries TRBV10-1 and TRBJ2-1; 7 positions match TRBD1. J lost 8 bases, V lost 8 bases, and 9 bases had no gene match. From germline, CDR1 is WNHNN and CDR2 SYGVQD (reference sequence). This CDR3 region has 13 residues. Written as DNA, the CDR3 is TGCGCCAGCTGGGGAGACAGGGTTGATGAGCAGTTCTTC. Amino acids: CASWGDRVDEQFF.

This clone was seen only once. The chain employs TRBV2 and TRBJ1-5; 7 bases line up with TRBD1. Germline V gene sequence: CDR1 SNHLY, CDR2 FYNNEI. V dropped 3 bases and J dropped 9; count of bases not matched to a gene: 8. CDR3 size: 14 residues. CDR3 nucleotide sequence: TGTGCCAGCAGTGATTACAGGGGCGCGGGGCCCCAGCATTTT. Translated, it gives CASSDYRGAGPQHF.